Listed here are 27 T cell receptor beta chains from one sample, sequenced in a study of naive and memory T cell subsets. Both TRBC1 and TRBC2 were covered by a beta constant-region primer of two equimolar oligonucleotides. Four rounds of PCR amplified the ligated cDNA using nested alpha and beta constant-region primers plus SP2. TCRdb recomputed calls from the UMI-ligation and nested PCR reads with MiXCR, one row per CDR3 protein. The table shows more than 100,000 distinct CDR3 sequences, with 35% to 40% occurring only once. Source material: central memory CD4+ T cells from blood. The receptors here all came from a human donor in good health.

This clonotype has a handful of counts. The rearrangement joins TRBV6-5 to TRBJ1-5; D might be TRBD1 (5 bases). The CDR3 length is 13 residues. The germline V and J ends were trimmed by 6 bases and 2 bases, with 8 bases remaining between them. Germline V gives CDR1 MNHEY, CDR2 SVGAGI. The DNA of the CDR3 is TGTGCCAGCAGACGGACACGCAATCAGCCCCAGCATTTT. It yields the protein CASRRTRNQPQHF.

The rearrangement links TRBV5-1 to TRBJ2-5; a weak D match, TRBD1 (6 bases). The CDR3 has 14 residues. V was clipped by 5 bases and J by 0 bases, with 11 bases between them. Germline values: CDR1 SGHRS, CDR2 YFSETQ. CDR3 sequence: CASRAGQNQETQYF. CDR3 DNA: TGCGCCAGCAGGGCAGGACAGAACCAAGAGACCCAGTACTTC.

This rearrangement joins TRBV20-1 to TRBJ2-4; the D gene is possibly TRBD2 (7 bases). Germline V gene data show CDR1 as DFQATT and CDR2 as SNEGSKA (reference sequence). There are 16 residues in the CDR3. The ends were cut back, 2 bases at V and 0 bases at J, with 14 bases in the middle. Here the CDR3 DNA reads TGCAGTGCTAGAAGGGGGAGGGAGTTAGCCAAAAACATTCAGTACTTC. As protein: CSARRGRELAKNIQYF.

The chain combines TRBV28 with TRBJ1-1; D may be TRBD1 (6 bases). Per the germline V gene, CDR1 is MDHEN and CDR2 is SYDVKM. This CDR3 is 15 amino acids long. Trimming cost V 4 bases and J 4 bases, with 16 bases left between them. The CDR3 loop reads CASSSLTGFSTEAFF. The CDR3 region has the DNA TGTGCCAGCAGTTCCCTAACAGGGTTTAGCACTGAAGCTTTCTTT.

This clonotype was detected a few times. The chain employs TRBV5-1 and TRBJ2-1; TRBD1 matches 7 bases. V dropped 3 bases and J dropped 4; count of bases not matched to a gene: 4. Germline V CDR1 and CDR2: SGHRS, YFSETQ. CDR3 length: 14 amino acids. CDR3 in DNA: TGCGCCAGCAGCTCGGGACAGACTTACAATGAGCAGTTCTTC. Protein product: CASSSGQTYNEQFF. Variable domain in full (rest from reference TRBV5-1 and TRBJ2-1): KAGVTQTPRYLIKTRGQQVTLSCSPISGHRSVSWYQQTPGQGLQFLFEYFSETQRNKGNFPGRFSGRQFSNSRSEMNVSTLELGDSALYLCASSSGQTYNEQFFGPGTRLTVL.

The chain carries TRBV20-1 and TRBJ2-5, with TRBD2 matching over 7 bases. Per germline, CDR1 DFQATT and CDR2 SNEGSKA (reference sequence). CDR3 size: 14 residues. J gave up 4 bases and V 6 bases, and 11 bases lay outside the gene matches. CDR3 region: CSARAASGSETQYF. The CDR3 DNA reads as TGCAGTGCCCGAGCGGCTAGCGGATCAGAGACCCAGTACTTC.

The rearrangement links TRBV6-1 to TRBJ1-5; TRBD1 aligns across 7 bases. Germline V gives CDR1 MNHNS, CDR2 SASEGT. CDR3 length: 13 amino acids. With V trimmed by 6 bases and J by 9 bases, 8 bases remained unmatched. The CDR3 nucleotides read TGTGCCAGCAGATGGGACAGCCTTTTGCCCCAGCATTTT. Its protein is CASRWDSLLPQHF.

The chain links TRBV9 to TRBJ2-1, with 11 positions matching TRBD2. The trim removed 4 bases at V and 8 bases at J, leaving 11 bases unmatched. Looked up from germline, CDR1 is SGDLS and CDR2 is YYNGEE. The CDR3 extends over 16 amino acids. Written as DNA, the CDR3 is TGTGCCAGCAGCCTAGCGGGAGGTCCTGTGGGCGATGAGCAGTTCTTC. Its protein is CASSLAGGPVGDEQFF.

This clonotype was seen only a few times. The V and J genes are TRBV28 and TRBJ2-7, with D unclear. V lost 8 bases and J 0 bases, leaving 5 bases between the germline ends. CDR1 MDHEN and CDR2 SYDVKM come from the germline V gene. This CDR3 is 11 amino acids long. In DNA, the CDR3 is TGTGCCAGCGGCAACTCCTACGAGCAGTACTTC. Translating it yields CASGNSYEQYF. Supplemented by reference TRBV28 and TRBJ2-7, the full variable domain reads DVKVTQSSRYLVKRTGEKVFLECVQDMDHENMFWYRQDPGLGLRLIYFSYDVKMKEKGDIPEGYSVSREKKERFSLILESASTNQTSMYLCASGNSYEQYFGPGTRLTVT.

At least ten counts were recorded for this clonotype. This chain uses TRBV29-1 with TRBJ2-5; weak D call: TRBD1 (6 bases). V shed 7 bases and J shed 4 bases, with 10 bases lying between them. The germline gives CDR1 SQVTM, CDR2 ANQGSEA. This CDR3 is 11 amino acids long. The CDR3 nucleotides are TGCAGCGCCGAGGGGGTAGAGACCCAGTACTTC. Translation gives CSAEGVETQYF.

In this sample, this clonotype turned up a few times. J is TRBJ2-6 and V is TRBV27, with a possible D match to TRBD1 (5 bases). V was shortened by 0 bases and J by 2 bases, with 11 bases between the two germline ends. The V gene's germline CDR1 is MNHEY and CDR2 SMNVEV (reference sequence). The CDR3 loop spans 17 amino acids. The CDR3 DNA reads TGTGCCAGCAGTTTATCCCCAGGGTCCACTGGGGCCAACGTCCTGACTTTC. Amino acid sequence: CASSLSPGSTGANVLTF. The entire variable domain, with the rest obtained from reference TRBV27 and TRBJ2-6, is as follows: EAQVTQNPRYLITVTGKKLTVTCSQNMNHEYMSWYRQDPGLGLRQIYYSMNVEVTDKGDVPEGYKVSRKEKRNFPLILESPSPNQTSLYFCASSLSPGSTGANVLTFGAGSRLTVL.

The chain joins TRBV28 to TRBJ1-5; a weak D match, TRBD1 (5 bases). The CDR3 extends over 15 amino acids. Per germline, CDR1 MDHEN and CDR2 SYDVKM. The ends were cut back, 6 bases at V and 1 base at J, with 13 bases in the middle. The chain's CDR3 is CASSRDDRSNQPQHF. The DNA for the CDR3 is TGTGCCAGCAGCCGAGACGACAGAAGCAATCAGCCCCAGCATTTT.

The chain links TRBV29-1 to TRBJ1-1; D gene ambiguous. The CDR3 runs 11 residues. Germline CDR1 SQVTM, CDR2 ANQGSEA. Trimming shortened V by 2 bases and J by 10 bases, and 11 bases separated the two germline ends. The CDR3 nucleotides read TGCAGCGTTGAATCAAACAGAGGAGCTTTCTTT. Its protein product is CSVESNRGAFF. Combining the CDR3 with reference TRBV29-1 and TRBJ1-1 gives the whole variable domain SAVISQKPSRDICQRGTSLTIQCQVDSQVTMMFWYRQQPGQSLTLIATANQGSEATYESGFVIDKFPISRPNLTFSTLTVSNMSPEDSSIYLCSVESNRGAFFGQGTRLTVV.

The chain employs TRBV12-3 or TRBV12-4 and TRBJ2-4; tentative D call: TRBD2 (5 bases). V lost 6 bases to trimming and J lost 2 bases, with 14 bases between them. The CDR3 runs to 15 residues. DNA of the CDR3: TGTGCCAGCAGCCCCCCTGGGAGTTCCAAAAACATTCAGTACTTC. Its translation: CASSPPGSSKNIQYF.

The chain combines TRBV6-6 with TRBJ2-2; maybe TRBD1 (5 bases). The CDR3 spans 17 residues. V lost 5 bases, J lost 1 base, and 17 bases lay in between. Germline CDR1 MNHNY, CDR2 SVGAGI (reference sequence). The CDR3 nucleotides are TGTGCCAGCAGTACTTCCCGGCCAGGGAAGAACACCGGGGAGCTGTTTTTT. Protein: CASSTSRPGKNTGELFF.

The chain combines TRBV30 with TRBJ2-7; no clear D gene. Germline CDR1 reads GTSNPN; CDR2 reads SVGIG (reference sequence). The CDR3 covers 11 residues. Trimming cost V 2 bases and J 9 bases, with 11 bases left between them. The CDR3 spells CAWSQDEGQYF. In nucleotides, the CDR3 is TGTGCCTGGAGTCAGGACGAAGGGCAGTACTTC.

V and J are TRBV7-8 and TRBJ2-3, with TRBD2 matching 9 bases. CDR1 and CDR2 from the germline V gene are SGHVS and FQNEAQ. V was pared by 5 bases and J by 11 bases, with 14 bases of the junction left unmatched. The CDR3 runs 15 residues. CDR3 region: CASSPGGTSWVEQYF. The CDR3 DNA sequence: TGTGCCAGCAGCCCAGGGGGGACTAGCTGGGTGGAGCAGTATTTT.

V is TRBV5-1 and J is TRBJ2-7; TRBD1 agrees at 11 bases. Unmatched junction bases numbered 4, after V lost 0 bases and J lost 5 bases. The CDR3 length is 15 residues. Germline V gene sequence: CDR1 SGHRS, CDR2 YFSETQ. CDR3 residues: CASSLEGQGVHEQYF. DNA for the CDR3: TGCGCCAGCAGCTTGGAGGGACAGGGGGTCCACGAGCAGTACTTC.

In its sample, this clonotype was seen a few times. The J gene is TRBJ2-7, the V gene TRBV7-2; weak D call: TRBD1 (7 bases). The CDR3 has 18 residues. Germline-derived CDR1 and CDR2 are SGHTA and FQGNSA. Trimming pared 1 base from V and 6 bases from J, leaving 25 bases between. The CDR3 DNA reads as TGTGCCAGCAGCTTAGAACCTTCGCGGAGGGGGCTAATGTTCGAGCAGTACTTC. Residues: CASSLEPSRRGLMFEQYF.

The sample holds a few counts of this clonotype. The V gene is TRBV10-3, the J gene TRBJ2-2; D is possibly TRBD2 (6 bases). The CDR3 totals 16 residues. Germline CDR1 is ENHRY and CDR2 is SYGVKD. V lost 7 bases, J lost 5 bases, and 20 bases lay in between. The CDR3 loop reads CAITGTPVSGTGELFF. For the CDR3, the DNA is TGTGCCATCACCGGGACTCCGGTATCGGGTACCGGGGAGCTGTTTTTT.

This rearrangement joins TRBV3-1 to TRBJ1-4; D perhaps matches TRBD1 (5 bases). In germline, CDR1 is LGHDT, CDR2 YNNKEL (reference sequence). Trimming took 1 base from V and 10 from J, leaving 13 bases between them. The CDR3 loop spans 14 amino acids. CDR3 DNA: TGTGCCAGCAGCCAAGGGGGGGGGTACGGAAAACTGTTTTTT. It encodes CASSQGGGYGKLFF.

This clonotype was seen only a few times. The CDR3 DNA follows: TGTGCCAGCAGGCCCGCTAGCGGGAGCTACGAGCAGTACTTC. Translating gives CASRPASGSYEQYF. The chain employs TRBV14 and TRBJ2-7; 10 bases match TRBD2. The CDR3 is 14 residues long. J was trimmed by 3 bases and V by 6 bases; bases with no gene match: 5. The germline CDR1 and CDR2 sequences are SGHDN and FVKESK.

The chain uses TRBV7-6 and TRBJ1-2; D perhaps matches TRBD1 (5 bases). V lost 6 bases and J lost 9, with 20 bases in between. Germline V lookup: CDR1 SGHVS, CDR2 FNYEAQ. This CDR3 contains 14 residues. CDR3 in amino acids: CASSSAGNTGRYTF. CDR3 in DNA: TGTGCCAGCAGTTCGGCCGGTAACACAGGACGCTACACCTTC.

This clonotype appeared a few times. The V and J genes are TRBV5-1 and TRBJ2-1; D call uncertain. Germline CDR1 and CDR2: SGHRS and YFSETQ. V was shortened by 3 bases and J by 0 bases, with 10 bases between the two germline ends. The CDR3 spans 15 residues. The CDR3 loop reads CASSSDGSSYNEQFF. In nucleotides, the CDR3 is TGCGCCAGCAGCTCGGACGGGTCCTCCTACAATGAGCAGTTCTTC. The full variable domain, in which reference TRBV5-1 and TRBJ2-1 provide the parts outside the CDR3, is KAGVTQTPRYLIKTRGQQVTLSCSPISGHRSVSWYQQTPGQGLQFLFEYFSETQRNKGNFPGRFSGRQFSNSRSEMNVSTLELGDSALYLCASSSDGSSYNEQFFGPGTRLTVL.

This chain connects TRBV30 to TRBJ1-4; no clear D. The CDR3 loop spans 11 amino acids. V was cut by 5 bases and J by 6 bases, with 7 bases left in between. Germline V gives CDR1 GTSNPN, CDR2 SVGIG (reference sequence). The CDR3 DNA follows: TGTGCCTGGTTCCAGGATGAAAAACTGTTTTTT. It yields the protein CAWFQDEKLFF. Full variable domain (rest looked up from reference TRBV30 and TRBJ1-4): SQTIHQWPATLVQPVGSPLSLECTVEGTSNPNLYWYRQAAGRGLQLLFYSVGIGQISSEVPQNLSASRPQDRQFILSSKKLLLSDSGFYLCAWFQDEKLFFGSGTQLSVL.

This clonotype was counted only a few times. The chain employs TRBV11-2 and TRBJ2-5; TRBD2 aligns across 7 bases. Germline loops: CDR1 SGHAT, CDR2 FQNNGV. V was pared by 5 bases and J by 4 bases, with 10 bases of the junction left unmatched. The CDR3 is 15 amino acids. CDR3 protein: CASSPTGGFGETQYF. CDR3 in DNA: TGTGCCAGCAGCCCGACGGGAGGCTTTGGAGAGACCCAGTACTTC. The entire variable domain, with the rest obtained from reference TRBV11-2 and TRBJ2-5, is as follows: EAGVAQSPRYKIIEKRQSVAFWCNPISGHATLYWYQQILGQGPKLLIQFQNNGVVDDSQLPKDRFSAERLKGVDSTLKIQPAKLEDSAVYLCASSPTGGFGETQYFGPGTRLLVL.

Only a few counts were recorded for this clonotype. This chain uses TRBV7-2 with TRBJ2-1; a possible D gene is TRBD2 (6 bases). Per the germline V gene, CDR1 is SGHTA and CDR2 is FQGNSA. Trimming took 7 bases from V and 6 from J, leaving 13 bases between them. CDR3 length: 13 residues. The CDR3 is CASNLGGLNEQFF. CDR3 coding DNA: TGTGCCAGCAACCTGGGGGGTCTCAATGAGCAGTTCTTC.